These 32 T cell receptor beta chains share one sample of origin, sequenced in a study of T-cell memory formation after mild COVID-19. Each CDR3 protein gets one entry after TCRdb re-called the 5' RACE reads with MiXCR. The sample includes 150,000 to 200,000 distinct CDR3 sequences, approximately 10% of them seen just once. Sequencing input: PBMCs or a T cell subset sorted from them (not recorded which). The receptors originated from a young man who had mild COVID-19 (a few samples of this study predate the infection). Cell type and time point are not known.

This clonotype was seen ten or more times. The V gene is TRBV5-1, the J gene TRBJ2-3; D is perhaps TRBD1 or TRBD2 (5 bases each). This CDR3 is built from 14 residues. Per germline, CDR1 SGHRS and CDR2 YFSETQ. Trimming removed 4 bases from V and 2 bases from J, with 11 bases in between. The CDR3 region has the DNA TGCGCCAGCAGCAAACAGGAGGTCACAGATACGCAGTATTTT. Its translation is CASSKQEVTDTQYF.

This clonotype has just a few counts. The chain is built from TRBV7-8 and TRBJ2-7; TRBD2 is a possible D gene (8 bases). The CDR3 consists of 13 residues. V was clipped by 5 bases and J by 7 bases, with 15 bases between them. Germline values: CDR1 SGHVS, CDR2 FQNEAQ. The CDR3 reads CASSPGGTAEQYV. In DNA form, the CDR3 reads TGTGCCAGCAGCCCGGGAGGGACAGCTGAGCAGTACGTC.

This clonotype was seen repeatedly, ten times or more. The chain links TRBV5-1 to TRBJ2-2; D uncertain. V was cut by 0 bases and J by 4 bases, with 7 bases left in between. This CDR3 has 14 residues. CDR1 and CDR2 from the germline V gene are SGHRS and YFSETQ. The CDR3: CASSLGQSTGELFF. The DNA for the CDR3 is TGCGCCAGCAGCTTGGGTCAGAGCACCGGGGAGCTGTTTTTT. Combining the CDR3 with reference TRBV5-1 and TRBJ2-2 gives the whole variable domain KAGVTQTPRYLIKTRGQQVTLSCSPISGHRSVSWYQQTPGQGLQFLFEYFSETQRNKGNFPGRFSGRQFSNSRSEMNVSTLELGDSALYLCASSLGQSTGELFFGEGSRLTVL.

The chain links TRBV7-2 to TRBJ1-5, with D maybe TRBD1 (5 bases). Per the germline V gene, CDR1 is SGHTA and CDR2 is FQGNSA. The CDR3 length is 14 residues. V lost 3 bases, J lost 4 bases, and 10 bases lay in between. The CDR3 DNA sequence: TGTGCCAGCAGCTTTGTCGGGGCTAATCAGCCCCAGCATTTT. This encodes CASSFVGANQPQHF. The full variable domain, its missing parts supplied by reference TRBV7-2 and TRBJ1-5, is GAGVSQSPSNKVTEKGKDVELRCDPISGHTALYWYRQSLGQGLEFLIYFQGNSAPDKSGLPSDRFSAERTGGSVSTLTIQRTQQEDSAVYLCASSFVGANQPQHFGDGTRLSIL.

J is TRBJ2-1 and V is TRBV10-3; TRBD2 might be the D (6 bases). This CDR3 contains 10 residues. The germline V gene has CDR1 ENHRY and CDR2 SYGVKD. Trimming took off 11 bases at V and 5 bases at J, with 7 bases between the two ends. In DNA, the CDR3 is TGTGCCCCGGGGGACAATGAGCAGTTCTTC. Residues: CAPGDNEQFF.

The chain recombines TRBV15 with TRBJ1-2; 7 bases are shared with TRBD1. Germline lookup yields CDR1 LNHNV and CDR2 YYDKDF (reference sequence). V gave up 1 base and J gave up 4 bases; unmatched junction bases: 9. The CDR3 runs to 16 residues. This CDR3 reads CATSRAPGQNPYGYTF. The CDR3 DNA sequence: TGTGCCACCAGCAGAGCCCCGGGACAGAATCCCTATGGCTACACCTTC.

This clonotype was observed many times. Germline is not matched at one junction end, which may reflect a read error. V and J are TRBV7-6 and TRBJ2-1; 7 nucleotides match TRBD1. The CDR3 totals 13 residues. CDR1 SGHVS and CDR2 FNYEAQ come from the germline V gene. CDR3 sequence: CASCLQGWSEQFF. The CDR3 DNA is TGTGCCAGCTGCTTACAGGGGTGGAGTGAGCAGTTCTTC. Filled out from reference TRBV7-6 and TRBJ2-1, the complete variable domain reads GAGVSQSPRYKVTKRGQDVALRCDPISGHVSLYWYRQALGQGPEFLTYFNYEAQQDKSGLPNDRFSAERPEGSISTLTIQRTEQRDSAMYRCASCLQGWSEQFFGPGTRLTVL.

J is TRBJ1-2 and V is TRBV5-1, with a tentative D call TRBD1 (6 bases). This CDR3 is 15 amino acids long. The V gene's germline CDR1 is SGHRS and CDR2 YFSETQ. V lost 2 bases and J 5 bases, leaving 16 bases between the germline ends. This CDR3 reads CASSLSTGLGYGYTF. CDR3 sequence (DNA): TGCGCCAGCAGCTTATCGACAGGCCTCGGGTATGGCTACACCTTC.

The rearrangement uses TRBV12-3 or TRBV12-4 and TRBJ2-7; 8 positions agree with TRBD1. The CDR3 has 15 residues. The trim removed 0 bases at V and 2 bases at J, leaving 3 bases unmatched. CDR3 sequence: CASSLAARGPYEQYF. The CDR3 DNA reads TGTGCCAGCAGTTTAGCTGCCAGGGGGCCCTACGAGCAGTACTTC.

This clonotype has a handful of counts. The V call is TRBV27, the J call TRBJ2-3; TRBD1 aligns across 7 bases. In germline, CDR1 is MNHEY, CDR2 SMNVEV (reference sequence). The CDR3 extends over 16 amino acids. The V and J ends lost 5 bases and 2 bases, in that order; junction bases with no gene match: 10. The CDR3 is CASSPGMGQSTDTQYF. CDR3 sequence (DNA): TGTGCCAGCAGTCCAGGGATGGGACAGTCCACAGATACGCAGTATTTT.

V and J are TRBV6-2 or TRBV6-3 and TRBJ1-5; TRBD1 might be the D (5 bases). In germline, CDR1 is MNHEY, CDR2 SVGEGT. V shed 6 bases and J shed 6 bases, with 15 bases lying between them. The CDR3 sequence is 14 residues long. CDR3 nucleotide sequence: TGTGCCAGCAGAAAGGGGCAGAGGGGTCAGCCCCAGCATTTT. This gives the protein CASRKGQRGQPQHF.

This clonotype has only a few counts. V usage is TRBV9 and J usage is TRBJ1-1; TRBD1 might be the D (5 bases). The CDR3 has 16 amino acids. Trimming took 4 bases from V and 3 from J, leaving 19 bases between them. In germline, CDR1 is SGDLS, CDR2 YYNGEE. The CDR3 protein is CASSSRSGWGDTEAFF. The CDR3 bases are TGTGCCAGCAGCTCTCGGTCAGGGTGGGGGGACACTGAAGCTTTCTTT.

A few counts support this clonotype. V and J are TRBV6-1 and TRBJ2-5, with 7 bases fitting TRBD1. The CDR3 extends over 15 amino acids. The J segment lost 7 bases and the V segment lost 4 bases, leaving 12 bases of the junction unmatched. From germline, CDR1 is MNHNS and CDR2 SASEGT. In nucleotides, the CDR3 is TGTGCCAGCAGTGTGAGGGACAGATTTATAGGGACCCAGTACTTC. This encodes CASSVRDRFIGTQYF.

This clonotype was seen a single time. This chain joins TRBV5-5 and TRBJ2-7, with 8 bases fitting TRBD1. The germline V gene encodes CDR1 SGHKS and CDR2 YYEKEE (reference sequence). The CDR3 is made up of 15 amino acids. Losses at the gene ends were 5 bases for V and 4 bases for J; bases not matched to a gene: 11. The CDR3 coding sequence is TGTGCCAGCAGTTTACTTCGGACAGGGAGTTACGAGCAGTACTTC. Translation: CASSLLRTGSYEQYF. The entire variable domain, with the rest obtained from reference TRBV5-5 and TRBJ2-7, is as follows: DAGVTQSPTHLIKTRGQQVTLRCSPISGHKSVSWYQQVLGQGPQFIFQYYEKEERGRGNFPDRFSARQFPNYSSELNVNALLLGDSALYLCASSLLRTGSYEQYFGPGTRLTVT.

This clonotype has more than one count but fewer than ten. The chain uses TRBV18 and TRBJ1-4, with a possible D match to TRBD1 (5 bases). Per the germline V gene, CDR1 is KGHSH and CDR2 is LQKENI. This CDR3 has 13 amino acids. V was shortened by 1 base and J by 8 bases, with 8 bases between the two germline ends. The DNA of the CDR3 is TGTGCCAGCTCACCACGGGGGGACGAAAAACTGTTTTTT. Translating it yields CASSPRGDEKLFF.

There are a few counts of this clonotype. The chain has TRBV15 and TRBJ1-1, with D unclear. With 5 bases removed from V and 1 base from J, the gap between germline ends came to 8 bases. Germline V lookup: CDR1 LNHNV, CDR2 YYDKDF (reference sequence). The CDR3 contains 13 residues. The CDR3 nucleotides are TGTGCCACCAGCGGGTACCCGAACACTGAAGCTTTCTTT. Protein: CATSGYPNTEAFF. Full variable domain (rest looked up from reference TRBV15 and TRBJ1-1): DAMVIQNPRYQVTQFGKPVTLSCSQTLNHNVMYWYQQKSSQAPKLLFHYYDKDFNNEADTPDNFQSRRPNTSFCFLDIRSPGLGDTAMYLCATSGYPNTEAFFGQGTRLTVV.

The chain links TRBV18 to TRBJ2-5; TRBD1 agrees at 8 bases. V lost 3 bases to trimming and J lost 5 bases; unmatched junction nucleotides: 2. The CDR3 is 13 residues long. Germline-derived CDR1 and CDR2 are KGHSH and LQKENI. Here the CDR3 reads CASSPGTGETQYF. The CDR3 region has the DNA TGTGCCAGCTCACCCGGGACAGGCGAGACCCAGTACTTC.

V usage is TRBV4-1 and J usage is TRBJ2-3; D remains unclear. Deletions cut 0 bases from V and 0 bases from J, with 7 bases between. Germline V gene data show CDR1 as MGHRA and CDR2 as YSYEKL. This CDR3 is 15 amino acids long. CDR3 sequence: CASSQDQTSTDTQYF. The CDR3 coding sequence is TGCGCCAGCAGCCAAGATCAAACTAGCACAGATACGCAGTATTTT.

The DNA of the CDR3 is TGTGCCAGCAGTTCCGGACTAGCGGGGGGGCTTCTCCTTGTCGATGAGCAGTTCTTC. Protein product: CASSSGLAGGLLLVDEQFF. The chain combines TRBV6-6 with TRBJ2-1; TRBD2 agrees at 15 bases. This CDR3 contains 19 residues. Germline lookup yields CDR1 MNHNY and CDR2 SVGAGI (reference sequence). V was clipped by 4 bases and J by 8 bases; unmatched bases: 15.

The rearrangement links TRBV5-5 to TRBJ1-2, with 7 bases fitting TRBD1. Unmatched junction bases numbered 6, after V lost 5 bases and J lost 8 bases. The CDR3 runs to 12 residues. Germline CDR1 SGHKS, CDR2 YYEKEE (reference sequence). CDR3 amino acids: CASRSNRGGYTF. In DNA form, the CDR3 reads TGTGCCAGCAGATCAAACAGGGGCGGCTACACCTTC.

For the CDR3, the DNA is TGCAGTGCAGAGGGCCGTTCCTACAATGAGCAGTTCTTC. This translates into CSAEGRSYNEQFF. V is TRBV20-1 and J is TRBJ2-1; D possibly corresponds to TRBD2 (5 bases). The length of the CDR3 is 13 residues. Germline V gene sequence: CDR1 DFQATT, CDR2 SNEGSKA (reference sequence). V lost 6 bases to trimming and J lost 1 base, with 10 bases between them.

The CDR3 region is CASIRLVRNQPQHF. The CDR3 coding sequence is TGTGCCAGCATTCGGTTGGTCAGGAATCAGCCCCAGCATTTT. The chain uses TRBV27 and TRBJ1-5; D is undetermined. CDR1 and CDR2 from the germline V gene are MNHEY and SMNVEV (reference sequence). Trimming shortened V by 7 bases and J by 4 bases, and 14 bases separated the two germline ends. The CDR3 runs to 14 residues.

This rearrangement joins TRBV5-1 to TRBJ1-6; D not resolved. Per the germline V gene, CDR1 is SGHRS and CDR2 is YFSETQ. The V gene lost 4 bases and the J gene lost 0 bases, with 5 bases spanning the gap. This CDR3 comprises 14 residues. This CDR3 is CASSGSSYNSPLHF. The CDR3 nucleotides are TGCGCCAGCAGCGGAAGCTCCTATAATTCACCCCTCCACTTT.

The table lists this clonotype with many counts. This chain uses TRBV20-1 with TRBJ2-7; D remains unclear. Trimming left V 0 bases short and J 1 base short, with 10 bases between. Germline V lookup: CDR1 DFQATT, CDR2 SNEGSKA (reference sequence). The CDR3 is 14 residues long. CDR3 nucleotide sequence: TGCAGTGCTAGAGATCTCGGGTATTCCTACGAGCAGTACGTC. This gives the protein CSARDLGYSYEQYV.

This clonotype was counted ten times or more. J is TRBJ2-7 and V is TRBV20-1; 9 nucleotides agree with TRBD1. Germline loops: CDR1 DFQATT, CDR2 SNEGSKA (reference sequence). CDR3 size: 15 residues. With V trimmed by 5 bases and J by 2 bases, 10 bases remained unmatched. The chain's CDR3 is CSASTGTGPPYEQYF. CDR3 nucleotide sequence: TGCAGTGCTTCTACCGGGACAGGGCCCCCCTACGAGCAGTACTTC.

This clonotype was detected ten times or more. This chain links TRBV6-5 with TRBJ1-2; no clear D gene. CDR1 is MNHEY, CDR2 SVGAGI, per germline. V was clipped by 1 base and J by 4 bases, with 7 bases between them. The CDR3 spans 13 residues. The CDR3 nucleotides read TGTGCCAGCAGTTACTACGGGAGCTATGGCTACACCTTC. Amino acids: CASSYYGSYGYTF.

V usage is TRBV11-2 and J usage is TRBJ1-3; D not certain. The CDR3 runs to 11 residues. The germline V and J ends were trimmed by 7 bases and 7 bases, with 8 bases remaining between them. Germline CDR1 is SGHAT and CDR2 is FQNNGV. CDR3 residues: CASKGWNTIYF. The CDR3 DNA reads as TGTGCCAGCAAGGGATGGAACACCATATATTTT.

A word on this clonotype: Given a much more abundant clone one base away, this may be a read error. V usage is TRBV7-8 and J usage is TRBJ2-3, with D possibly called TRBD1 or TRBD2 (5 bases each). The CDR3 is 16 amino acids. Germline CDR1 is SGHVS and CDR2 is FQNEAQ. DNA for the CDR3: TGTGCCATCAGCTTAGGCCGTTTCGGGGCCACAGATACGCAGTATTTT. Protein sequence: CAISLGRFGATDTQYF.

In its sample, this clonotype was seen a few times. The chain recombines TRBV28 with TRBJ2-3; a possible D gene is TRBD1 (5 bases). The CDR3 totals 12 residues. Germline-derived CDR1 and CDR2 are MDHEN and SYDVKM. Written as DNA, the CDR3 is TGTGCAGTAGGGGTTGCCACAGATACGCAGTATTTT. Residues: CAVGVATDTQYF.

This clonotype has only a few counts. The rearrangement uses TRBV29-1 and TRBJ2-7; weak D call: TRBD1 (6 bases). Trimming removed 4 bases from V and 2 bases from J, with 9 bases in between. Germline lookup yields CDR1 SQVTM and CDR2 ANQGSEA. The CDR3 covers 12 residues. The CDR3 nucleotides read TGCAGCGTTGGCAGGGGAACCTACGAGCAGTACTTC. It codes for CSVGRGTYEQYF.

This clonotype showed up many times. The chain combines TRBV5-1 with TRBJ1-2; no reliable D call. The CDR3 is made up of 13 amino acids. Germline values: CDR1 SGHRS, CDR2 YFSETQ. V lost 7 bases to trimming and J lost 0 bases, with 10 bases between them. CDR3 in amino acids: CASSDGSNYGYTF. As DNA, the CDR3 is TGCGCCAGCTCGGACGGTTCTAACTATGGCTACACCTTC. Based on the CDR3 plus reference TRBV5-1 and TRBJ1-2, the full variable domain is KAGVTQTPRYLIKTRGQQVTLSCSPISGHRSVSWYQQTPGQGLQFLFEYFSETQRNKGNFPGRFSGRQFSNSRSEMNVSTLELGDSALYLCASSDGSNYGYTFGSGTRLTVV.

This clonotype was counted at least ten times. The rearrangement joins TRBV6-6 to TRBJ1-1; D is unresolved. Germline CDR1 is MNHNY and CDR2 is SVGAGI (reference sequence). This CDR3 has 14 residues. V was clipped by 6 bases and J by 0 bases, with 11 bases between them. As DNA, the CDR3 is TGTGCCAGCAGGTACGGCGACATGAACACTGAAGCTTTCTTT. It is translated as CASRYGDMNTEAFF.